This entry lists 8 T cell receptor beta chains sequenced from one sample in a study of T-cell memory formation after mild COVID-19. MiXCR was run by TCRdb on the 5' RACE reads, yielding one entry per CDR3 protein. The sample records approximately 260,000 distinct CDR3 sequences, about 20% being singletons. Sequenced input: PBMCs or a T cell subset sorted from them (not recorded which). The receptors shown here come from a man between 18 and 35 years old who had mild COVID-19 (a few samples of this study predate the infection). Cell type and time point are not known.

This clonotype was recorded a few times. This chain links TRBV4-1 with TRBJ2-1; 7 positions match TRBD1. Germline V gene sequence: CDR1 MGHRA, CDR2 YSYEKL. After removal of 4 bases from V and 7 bases from J, the junction contained 13 bases not matched to a gene. The CDR3 length is 16 residues. The chain's CDR3 is CASSREGATAHNEQFF. DNA of the CDR3: TGCGCCAGCAGCCGAGAGGGGGCCACTGCTCATAATGAGCAGTTCTTC.

This clonotype has a handful of counts. The chain carries TRBV5-5 and TRBJ1-5, with a tentative D call TRBD1 (5 bases). The length of the CDR3 is 17 residues. Germline CDR1 SGHKS, CDR2 YYEKEE (reference sequence). The V end lost 3 bases, the J end lost 2 bases, and 18 bases lay between the germline ends. This CDR3 is CASSSGLAREGNQPQHF. The CDR3 DNA sequence: TGTGCCAGCAGCTCCGGCCTGGCCAGGGAAGGCAATCAGCCCCAGCATTTT.

This clonotype turned up a few times. The chain links TRBV5-1 to TRBJ2-1; D is uncertain. The V end lost 1 base, the J end lost 0 bases, and 8 bases lay between the germline ends. The CDR3 spans 15 residues. CDR1 and CDR2 from the germline V gene are SGHRS and YFSETQ. The CDR3 DNA reads TGCGCCAGCAGCTTGTTACAGCTCTCCTACAATGAGCAGTTCTTC. This codes for CASSLLQLSYNEQFF.

The chain carries TRBV6-2 or TRBV6-3 and TRBJ2-7; D gene uncertain. Trimming took off 4 bases at V and 6 bases at J, with 13 bases between the two ends. From germline, CDR1 is MNHEY and CDR2 SVGEGT. The CDR3 is 13 amino acids. CDR3: CASSFEVSSEQYV. CDR3 nucleotide sequence: TGTGCCAGCAGTTTTGAGGTCTCGAGCGAGCAGTACGTC.

Only a few counts were recorded for this clonotype. J is TRBJ2-7 and V is TRBV4-1; D remains unclear. The ends were cut back, 0 bases at V and 5 bases at J, with 8 bases in the middle. From germline, CDR1 is MGHRA and CDR2 YSYEKL. This CDR3 comprises 13 residues. The CDR3 here is CASSQEETHEQYF. CDR3 nucleotides: TGCGCCAGCAGCCAAGAAGAGACCCACGAGCAGTACTTC.

This clonotype was counted a few times. The gene calls are TRBV6-6 and TRBJ1-4, with TRBD1 matching over 7 bases. The CDR3 extends over 14 amino acids. Germline V CDR1 and CDR2: MNHNY, SVGAGI (reference sequence). V shed 4 bases and J 7 bases; nucleotides not matched to a gene: 6. CDR3 nucleotide sequence: TGTGCCAGCAGTTCCGGACAGGAGGCTGAAAAACTGTTTTTT. Its protein product is CASSSGQEAEKLFF.

The table lists this clonotype with a count of one. The chain couples TRBV7-2 to TRBJ2-7; D unresolved. Germline V lookup: CDR1 SGHTA, CDR2 FQGNSA. The CDR3 is made up of 18 amino acids. The V gene lost 1 base and the J gene lost 3 bases, with 22 bases spanning the gap. CDR3 in DNA: TGTGCCAGCAGCTTAGGCCCCTACACGACCGATACTATCTACGAGCAGTACTTC. Its translation is CASSLGPYTTDTIYEQYF.

CDR3 in DNA: TGTGCCAGCACCAAAGGAGGGGGGAGACAGTCCACTGAAGCTTTCTTT. Its protein is CASTKGGGRQSTEAFF. The V gene is TRBV7-9, the J gene TRBJ1-1, with D possibly TRBD1 on 6 matching bases. The CDR3 consists of 16 residues. V was cut by 7 bases and J by 4 bases, with 22 bases left in between. Germline V lookup: CDR1 SEHNR, CDR2 FQNEAQ (reference sequence).